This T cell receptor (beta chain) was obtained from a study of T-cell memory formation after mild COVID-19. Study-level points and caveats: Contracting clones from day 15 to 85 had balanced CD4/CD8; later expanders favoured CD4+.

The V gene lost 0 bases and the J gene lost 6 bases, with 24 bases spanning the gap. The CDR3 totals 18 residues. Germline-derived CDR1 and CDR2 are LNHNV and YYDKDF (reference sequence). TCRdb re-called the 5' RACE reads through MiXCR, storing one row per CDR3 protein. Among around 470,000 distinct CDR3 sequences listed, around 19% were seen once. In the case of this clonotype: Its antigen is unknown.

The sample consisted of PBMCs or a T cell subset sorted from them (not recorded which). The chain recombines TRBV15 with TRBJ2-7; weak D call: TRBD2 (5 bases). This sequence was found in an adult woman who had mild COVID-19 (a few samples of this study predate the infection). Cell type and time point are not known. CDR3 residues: CATSRDKTRTRFYTEQYF. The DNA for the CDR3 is TGTGCCACCAGCAGAGACAAGACCAGGACTCGCTTCTATACCGAGCAGTACTTC.